This T cell receptor (beta chain) is from a study of blood T cell repertoires in COVID-19. Looking at the study overall: From the United States, Italy and Spain came samples of acute and convalescent COVID-19. Sample material is recorded as cDNA or gDNA derived from T cells, B-cell-depleted T cells, or PBMCs.

Trimming removed 4 bases from V and 2 bases from J, with 12 bases in between. The CDR3 loop spans 15 amino acids. Germline CDR1 is LGHNA and CDR2 is YNFKEQ. Original methodology: Reference gene primer amplification yielded estimated nucleated cell counts. Libraries were prepared by immunoSEQ multiplex PCR; TCRdb keeps only in-frame clonotypes and omits some of them. Clone size and V and J calls were adopted from that table, with D and trimming inferred from the DNA. The sample has 150,000 to 200,000 clones; more than 75% are singletons. The TCR originated in a human donor in a cohort sampled during active COVID-19. The chain links TRBV4-2 to TRBJ2-1, with D possibly TRBD1 on 6 matching bases. Material for sequencing was peripheral blood. The CDR3 reads CASSPQGGAYNEQFF. CDR3 DNA sequence: TGTGCCAGCAGCCCCCAAGGGGGAGCCTACAATGAGCAGTTCTTC.